These T cell receptor beta chains were read from a single sample in a study of OX40 agonist ivuxolimab in advanced cancers. TCRdb keeps only in-frame clones here, not all; method: immunoSEQ multiplex PCR. The table has fewer than 95,000 clones, just under 90% seen once. The material sequenced was CD4+ or CD8+ T cells sorted from blood, taken in a trial of the OX40 agonist ivuxolimab. The receptors were gathered from an adult with an advanced solid tumor such as melanoma, head and neck, liver or kidney cancer. The conserved cysteine and the conserved F or W are not part of the CDR3 here. The order of the fields is J gene, V gene, CDR3 protein.

TRBJ2-1 TRBV13 ASSLTSGADQFGKQF
TRBJ2-7 TRBV11-3 ASSPSVYEQY
TRBJ1-2 TRBV6-6 ASSYGDNYGYT
TRBJ2-7 TRBV11-3 ASSRTAEQY
TRBJ2-5 TRBV18 ASSPKGQDQETQY
TRBJ2-2 TRBV19 ASTAGGGGELF
TRBJ2-2 TRBV5-1 ASSLAAGVTSVGELF
TRBJ2-3 TRBV11-3 ASPERLATQPTDTQY
TRBJ2-1 TRBV5-4 ASSLDLGSYNEQF
TRBJ2-5 TRBV2 ASSAWQGAETQY
TRBJ2-3 TRBV11-3 ASSLGAPDTQY
TRBJ2-5 TRBV11-3 ASSSQGIGEETQY
TRBJ2-1 TRBV5-1 ASSLRAGLSSYNEQF
NA TRBV14 ASSLGSEQY
TRBJ2-7 TRBV6-5 ASSYRLAGSYEQY
TRBJ2-7 TRBV30 AWSGLDSLFSYEQY
TRBJ2-7 TRBV4-1 ASSQDQREGGEQY
TRBJ1-2 TRBV7-2 ASSLVGYGYT
TRBJ1-5 TRBV6-6 ASSYSGTGDQPQH
TRBJ2-7 TRBV27 ASRSQRYEQY
TRBJ2-7 TRBV28 ASSSAGLAGGYEQY
TRBJ2-4 TRBV7-3 ASSLGSQNIQY
TRBJ1-6 TRBV15 ATSRDDRGYNSPLH
TRBJ1-5 TRBV7-2 ASSLGWQGNQPQH
TRBJ2-3 TRBV15 ATSSGSSGPRADTQY
TRBJ1-5 TRBV19 ASTLARYSNQPQH
TRBJ2-3 TRBV6-6 ASSQGTDSTDTQY
TRBJ2-1 TRBV6-6 ASSYLAGGQNEQF
TRBJ2-7 TRBV28 ASSFLETSDPYEQY
TRBJ2-7 TRBV15 ATSSGQGRAYEQY
TRBJ1-4 TRBV6-1 ASNGRGTGNEKLF
TRBJ2-7 TRBV2 ASSEGASGIYEQY
TRBJ2-7 TRBV2 ASSARGTGDYEQY
TRBJ2-7 TRBV19 ASSIRVRSYEQY
TRBJ2-7 TRBV5-4 ASSSSISSYEQY
TRBJ1-2 TRBV13 ASSPRGEHGYT
TRBJ2-7 TRBV4-1 ASSQEGPGQGYEQY
TRBJ2-7 TRBV28 ASRVEGTYEQY
TRBJ1-1 TRBV29-1 SVEGQGTTEAF
TRBJ1-1 TRBV18 ASSPRWSSHEAF
TRBJ1-4 TRBV9 ASSSRTGDGEKLF
TRBJ2-7 TRBV7-9 ASSLVSGVKAYEQY